The clone carrying this TCR beta chain has more than one count but fewer than ten. Per germline, CDR1 LNHDA and CDR2 SQIVND (reference sequence). Trimming removed 4 bases from V and 10 bases from J; junction bases left unmatched: 3. The CDR3 runs 11 residues. Libraries were prepared by immunoSEQ multiplex PCR; TCRdb keeps only in-frame clonotypes and omits some of them. In the table there are 95,000 to 150,000 clones, about 83% of which are singletons. The data were taken from a study of blood T cell repertoires in COVID-19. Study information: The analysed material was cDNA or gDNA that came from T cells, B-cell-depleted T cells, or PBMCs.

Sequenced material: PBMCs or T cells enriched from blood (not recorded which). The chain uses TRBV19 and TRBJ1-2, with 7 bases fitting TRBD1. The sequence came from a woman in her 30s who had recovered from COVID-19. CDR3 DNA: TGTGCCAGTAGTAGGACAGGATTCTACACCTTC. It encodes CASSRTGFYTF.